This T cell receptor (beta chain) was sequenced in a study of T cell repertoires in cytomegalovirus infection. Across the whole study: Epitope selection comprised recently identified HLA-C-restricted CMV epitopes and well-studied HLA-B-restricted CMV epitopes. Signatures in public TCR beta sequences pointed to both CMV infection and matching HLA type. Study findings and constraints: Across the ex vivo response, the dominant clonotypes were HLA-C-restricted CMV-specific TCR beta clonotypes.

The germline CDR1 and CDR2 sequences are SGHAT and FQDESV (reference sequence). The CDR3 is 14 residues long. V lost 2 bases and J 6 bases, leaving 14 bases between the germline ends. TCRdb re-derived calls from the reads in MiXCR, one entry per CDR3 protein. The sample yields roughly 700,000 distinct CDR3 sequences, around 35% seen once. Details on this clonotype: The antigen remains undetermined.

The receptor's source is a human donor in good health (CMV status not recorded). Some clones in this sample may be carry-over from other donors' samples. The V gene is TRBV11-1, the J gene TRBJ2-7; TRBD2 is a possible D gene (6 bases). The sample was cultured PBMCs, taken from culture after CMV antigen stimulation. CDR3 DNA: TGTGCCAGCAGCTTACTCGGCGTGGGAGGCGAGCAGTACTTC. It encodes CASSLLGVGGEQYF. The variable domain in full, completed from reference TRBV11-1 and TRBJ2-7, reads EAEVAQSPRYKITEKSQAVAFWCDPISGHATLYWYRQILGQGPELLVQFQDESVVDDSQLPKDRFSAERLKGVDSTLKIQPAELGDSAMYLCASSLLGVGGEQYFGPGTRLTVT.